This T cell receptor (beta chain) emerged from a study of T cell responses to AZD1222 COVID-19 vaccine. General observations from the study: Spike-specific TCR breadth and depth went up after people got two AZD1222 doses. Across spike, vaccine-associated CD4 TCRs were found, dominant at 160-218 and 743-854. Repertoire collection took place solely once the T cell response had peaked.

Some clones are missing from TCRdb's copy, which holds only in-frame ones; the method was immunoSEQ multiplex PCR. The sample yields some 110,000 clones, 85% to 90% seen once. The CDR3 covers 13 residues. V was clipped by 9 bases and J by 0 bases, with 8 bases between them. Germline V gene sequence: CDR1 KGHDR, CDR2 SFDVKD. Turning to this clone: Its target is not known.

The sequencing used peripheral blood, collected on day 0 of AZD1222 vaccination. This TCR came from an adult in good health. V usage is TRBV24-1 and J usage is TRBJ1-5, with D uncertain. For the CDR3, the DNA is TGTGCCACCCAGGCTTATAGCAATCAGCCCCAGCATTTT. This translates into CATQAYSNQPQHF.